This T cell receptor (beta chain) was sequenced during a study of T cells after yellow fever vaccination. Study background: SMART-Seq v4 Ultra Low Input served to prepare low-cell-number fractions. Study outcomes and limitations: Post-booster reappearance was seen for most primary-vaccination clones (around 96% CD4, around 90% CD8).

About this clonotype: Its target is unknown.

For TCR, cDNA came from 5'RACE template switching, which added a universal primer site and UMIs. TCRdb recomputed calls from the 5' RACE reads with MiXCR, one row per CDR3 protein. The table includes 510,000 or so distinct CDR3 sequences, roughly 21% detected once. Germline V gene sequence: CDR1 LNHNV, CDR2 YYDKDF (reference sequence). CDR3 size: 13 residues. The germline V and J ends were trimmed by 1 base and 2 bases, with 5 bases remaining between them. The sample here was PBMCs, taken 15 days after the yellow fever booster vaccination. The TCR sequence derives from a man between 25 and 39 years old who received the YFV17D yellow fever vaccine. The rearrangement links TRBV15 to TRBJ2-5; the D is unclear. The CDR3 reads CATSRVPQETQYF. The DNA of the CDR3 is TGTGCCACCAGCAGAGTTCCTCAAGAGACCCAGTACTTC.